The clone carrying this TCR beta chain turned up a few times. Its target is not known. In germline, CDR1 is MDHEN, CDR2 SYDVKM. The CDR3 sequence is 17 residues long. The V segment lost 3 bases and the J segment 1 base; nucleotides outside the gene matches: 10. This entry belongs to a study of T-cell memory formation after mild COVID-19. Study-level results: Contracting clones localized mainly to CM and EM when CD4+ and mainly to EMRA when CD8+.

A single record per CDR3 protein comes from TCRdb applying MiXCR to the 5' RACE reads. The repertoire holds fewer than 150,000 distinct CDR3 sequences, about a sixth seen once, with 4.5% to 5.5% in the top ten. The sequence was collected from a man between 18 and 35 years old who had mild COVID-19 (a few samples of this study predate the infection). Cell type and time point are not known. The sequenced sample was PBMCs or a T cell subset sorted from them (not recorded which). The chain has TRBV28 and TRBJ2-3, with 7 bases aligning to TRBD2. CDR3 DNA sequence: TGTGCCAGCAGTTTGAGGCTGAGCGGGGACCGCACAGATACGCAGTATTTT. It codes for CASSLRLSGDRTDTQYF.